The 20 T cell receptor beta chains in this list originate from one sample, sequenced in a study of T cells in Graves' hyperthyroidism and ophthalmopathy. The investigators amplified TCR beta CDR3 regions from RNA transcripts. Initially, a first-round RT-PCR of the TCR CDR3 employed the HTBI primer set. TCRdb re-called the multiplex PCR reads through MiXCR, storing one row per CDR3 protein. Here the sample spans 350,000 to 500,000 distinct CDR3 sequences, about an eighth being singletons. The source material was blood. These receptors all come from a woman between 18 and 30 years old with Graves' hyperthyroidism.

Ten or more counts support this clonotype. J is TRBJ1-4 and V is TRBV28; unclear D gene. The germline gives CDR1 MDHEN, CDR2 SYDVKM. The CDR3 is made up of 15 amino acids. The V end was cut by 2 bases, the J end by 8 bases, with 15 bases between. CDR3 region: CASSLRFQAAEKLFF. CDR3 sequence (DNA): TGTGCCAGCAGTTTAAGGTTTCAGGCAGCCGAAAAACTGTTTTTT.

The CDR3 here is CASSFVSRGDFEAFF. CDR3 DNA: TGTGCCAGCAGCTTTGTATCCAGGGGCGACTTTGAAGCTTTCTTT. This chain joins TRBV5-6 and TRBJ1-1, with D possibly being TRBD1 (6 bases). Germline V gene data show CDR1 as SGHDT and CDR2 as YYEEEE. The CDR3 covers 15 residues. Trimming took off 2 bases at V and 7 bases at J, with 18 bases between the two ends.

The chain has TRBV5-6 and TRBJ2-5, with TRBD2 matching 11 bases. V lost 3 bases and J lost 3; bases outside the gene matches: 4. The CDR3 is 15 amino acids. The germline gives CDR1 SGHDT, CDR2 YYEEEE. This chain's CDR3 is CASSSPTSGEETQYF. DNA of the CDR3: TGTGCCAGCAGCTCCCCGACTAGCGGGGAAGAGACCCAGTACTTC.

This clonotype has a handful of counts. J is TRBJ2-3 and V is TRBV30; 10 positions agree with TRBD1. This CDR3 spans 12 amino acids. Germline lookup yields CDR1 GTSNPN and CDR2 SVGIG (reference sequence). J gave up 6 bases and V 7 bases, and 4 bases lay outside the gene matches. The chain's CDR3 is CAFGQGGDTQYF. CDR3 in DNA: TGTGCCTTTGGACAGGGGGGGGATACGCAGTATTTT.

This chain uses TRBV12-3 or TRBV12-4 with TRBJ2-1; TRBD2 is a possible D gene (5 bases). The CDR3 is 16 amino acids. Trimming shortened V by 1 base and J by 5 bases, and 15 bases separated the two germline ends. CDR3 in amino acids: CASSLGSSGKHNEQFF. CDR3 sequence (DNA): TGTGCCAGCAGTTTAGGGTCGAGCGGAAAACACAATGAGCAGTTCTTC.

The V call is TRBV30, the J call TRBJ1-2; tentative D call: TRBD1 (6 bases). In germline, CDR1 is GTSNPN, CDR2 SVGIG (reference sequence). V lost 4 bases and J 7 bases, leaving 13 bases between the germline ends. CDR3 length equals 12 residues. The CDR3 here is CAWTPGGAGYTF. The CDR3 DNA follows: TGTGCCTGGACCCCGGGGGGCGCTGGCTACACCTTC.

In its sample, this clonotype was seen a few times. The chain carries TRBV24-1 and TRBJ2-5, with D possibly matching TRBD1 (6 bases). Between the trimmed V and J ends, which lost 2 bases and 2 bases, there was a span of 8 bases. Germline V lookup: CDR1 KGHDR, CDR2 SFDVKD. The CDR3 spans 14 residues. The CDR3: CATSDWTDQETQYF. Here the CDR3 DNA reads TGTGCCACCAGTGATTGGACAGATCAAGAGACCCAGTACTTC.

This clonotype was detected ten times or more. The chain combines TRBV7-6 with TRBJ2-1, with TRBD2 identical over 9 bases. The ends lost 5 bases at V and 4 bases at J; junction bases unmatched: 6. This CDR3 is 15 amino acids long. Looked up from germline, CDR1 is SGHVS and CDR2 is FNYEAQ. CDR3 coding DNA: TGTGCCAGCAGCCCTAAGCGGGAGGCTTACAATGAGCAGTTCTTC. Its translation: CASSPKREAYNEQFF. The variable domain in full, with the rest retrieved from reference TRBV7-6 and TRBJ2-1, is GAGVSQSPRYKVTKRGQDVALRCDPISGHVSLYWYRQALGQGPEFLTYFNYEAQQDKSGLPNDRFSAERPEGSISTLTIQRTEQRDSAMYRCASSPKREAYNEQFFGPGTRLTVL.

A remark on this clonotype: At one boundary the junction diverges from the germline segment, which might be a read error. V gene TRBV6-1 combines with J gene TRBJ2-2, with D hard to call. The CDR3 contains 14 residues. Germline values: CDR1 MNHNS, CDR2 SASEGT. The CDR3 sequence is CASSENPVAGELFF. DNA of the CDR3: TGCGCCAGCAGTGAGAACCCAGTCGCCGGGGAGCTGTTTTTT.

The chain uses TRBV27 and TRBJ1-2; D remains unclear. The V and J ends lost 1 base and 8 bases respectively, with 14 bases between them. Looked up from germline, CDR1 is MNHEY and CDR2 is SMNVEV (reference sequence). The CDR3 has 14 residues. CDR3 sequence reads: CASSLFARGGGYTF. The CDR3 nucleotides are TGTGCCAGCAGTTTATTTGCCCGAGGCGGCGGCTACACCTTC.

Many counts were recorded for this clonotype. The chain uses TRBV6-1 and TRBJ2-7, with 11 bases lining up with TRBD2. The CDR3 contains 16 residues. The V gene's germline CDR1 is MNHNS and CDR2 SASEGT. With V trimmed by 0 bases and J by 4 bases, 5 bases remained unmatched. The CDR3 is CASSEATSGRLYEQYF. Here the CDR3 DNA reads TGTGCCAGCAGTGAAGCAACTAGCGGGAGACTGTACGAGCAGTACTTC.

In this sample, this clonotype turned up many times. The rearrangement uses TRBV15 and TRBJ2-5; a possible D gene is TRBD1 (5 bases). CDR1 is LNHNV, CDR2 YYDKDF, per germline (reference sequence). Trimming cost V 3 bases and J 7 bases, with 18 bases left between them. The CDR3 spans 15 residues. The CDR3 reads CATSRKGPGWGTQYF. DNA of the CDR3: TGTGCCACCAGCAGGAAGGGCCCAGGGTGGGGGACCCAGTACTTC.

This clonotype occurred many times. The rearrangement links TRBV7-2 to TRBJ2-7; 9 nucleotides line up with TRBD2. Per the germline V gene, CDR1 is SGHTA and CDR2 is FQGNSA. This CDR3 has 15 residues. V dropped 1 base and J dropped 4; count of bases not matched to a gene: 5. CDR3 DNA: TGTGCCAGCAGCTTAGGACTAGCGGTGGAGTACGAGCAGTACTTC. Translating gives CASSLGLAVEYEQYF.

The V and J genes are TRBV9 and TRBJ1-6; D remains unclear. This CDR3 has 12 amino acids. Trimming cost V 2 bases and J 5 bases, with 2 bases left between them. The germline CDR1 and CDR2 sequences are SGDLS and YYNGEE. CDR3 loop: CASSVNNSPLHF. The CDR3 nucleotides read TGTGCCAGCAGCGTTAATAATTCACCCCTCCACTTT. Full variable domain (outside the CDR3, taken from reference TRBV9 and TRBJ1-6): DSGVTQTPKHLITATGQRVTLRCSPRSGDLSVYWYQQSLDQGLQFLIQYYNGEERAKGNILERFSAQQFPDLHSELNLSSLELGDSALYFCASSVNNSPLHFGNGTRLTVT.

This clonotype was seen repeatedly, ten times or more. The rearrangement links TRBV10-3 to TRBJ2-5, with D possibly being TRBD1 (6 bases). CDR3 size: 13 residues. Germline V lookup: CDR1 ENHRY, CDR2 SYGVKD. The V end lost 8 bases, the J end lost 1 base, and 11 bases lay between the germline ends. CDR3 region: CAISGQPQETQYF. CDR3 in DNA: TGTGCCATCTCCGGACAGCCCCAAGAGACCCAGTACTTC.

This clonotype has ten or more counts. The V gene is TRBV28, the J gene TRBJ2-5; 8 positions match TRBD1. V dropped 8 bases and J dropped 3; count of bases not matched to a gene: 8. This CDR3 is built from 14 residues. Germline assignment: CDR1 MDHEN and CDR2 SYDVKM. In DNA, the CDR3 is TGTGCCAGCCTCAGGACAGGGTTTAAAGAGACCCAGTACTTC. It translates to CASLRTGFKETQYF.

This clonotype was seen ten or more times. CDR3 sequence reads: CASRPGGGTQETQYF. The CDR3 DNA sequence: TGTGCCAGCAGACCCGGTGGGGGGACCCAAGAGACCCAGTACTTC. The chain is built from TRBV5-6 and TRBJ2-5; D may be TRBD2 (6 bases). V was pared by 5 bases and J by 1 base, with 15 bases between. Per the germline V gene, CDR1 is SGHDT and CDR2 is YYEEEE. The CDR3 consists of 15 residues.

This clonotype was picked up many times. The CDR3 here is CASSLIGQGDEQYF. DNA for the CDR3: TGTGCCAGCAGCTTAATTGGGCAGGGTGACGAGCAGTACTTC. This rearrangement joins TRBV7-9 to TRBJ2-7, with D possibly TRBD1 on 5 matching bases. Germline assignment: CDR1 SEHNR and CDR2 FQNEAQ (reference sequence). V shed 2 bases and J shed 5 bases, with 13 bases lying between them. This CDR3 comprises 14 residues.

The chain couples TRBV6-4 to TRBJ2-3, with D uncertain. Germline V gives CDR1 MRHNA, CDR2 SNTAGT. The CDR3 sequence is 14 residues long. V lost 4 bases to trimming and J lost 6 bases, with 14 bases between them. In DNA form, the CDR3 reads TGTGCCAGCAGTGTTGGCGGCTCCGCCGATACGCAGTATTTT. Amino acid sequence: CASSVGGSADTQYF.

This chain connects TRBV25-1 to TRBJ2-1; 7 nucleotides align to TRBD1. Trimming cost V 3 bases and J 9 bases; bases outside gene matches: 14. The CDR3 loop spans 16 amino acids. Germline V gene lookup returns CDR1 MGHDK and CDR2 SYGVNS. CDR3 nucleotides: TGTGCCAGCAGTGAGTATACAGGGGCGTATTCTTTTGAGCAGTTCTTC. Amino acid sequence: CASSEYTGAYSFEQFF.